This is a list of T cell receptor beta chains from one sample in a study of T cells after posttransplantation cyclophosphamide. TCRdb's table, derived via immunoSEQ multiplex PCR, lists solely in-frame clones and lacks some. The sample shows some 43,000 clones, no singletons; the ten largest hold 2% to 2.5%. Sequences were obtained from PBMCs. These TCRs come from a man between 40 and 49 years old in good health, CMV-negative, and a related stem cell transplant donor. Both conserved end residues are part of each CDR3. Each record gives: V gene, CDR3 length, J gene, CDR3 protein.

>TRBV19|14|.
CASSNTGGAYEQYF
>TRBV11-2|17|TRBJ2-4
CASTPIYGLADKNIQYF
>TRBV19|16|TRBJ2-1
CASSPTSARGNNEQFF
>TRBV23-1|17|TRBJ2-7
CASSHSPLVEFLHEQYF
>TRBV25-1|16|TRBJ1-5
CASSDRTGGFNQPQHF
>TRBV5-1|13|TRBJ1-2
CASSPTANYGYTF
>TRBV7-2|15|TRBJ1-2
CASSWRGQDIYGYTF
>TRBV6-6|15|TRBJ1-5
CASSYSAGGNQPQHF
>TRBV28|14|TRBJ1-2
CASNGQGASYGYTF
>TRBV27|14|TRBJ2-3
CASSPVTRTDTQYF
>TRBV5-1|11|TRBJ2-5
CASSFSETQYF
>TRBV7-9|15|TRBJ2-1
CASSLPGLLYNEQFF
>TRBV19|14|TRBJ2-2
CASSVQGWGGELFF
>TRBV27|15|TRBJ2-3
CASSNSGLTSDTQYF
>TRBV10-1|14|TRBJ2-1
CASSDEVARNEQFF
>TRBV28|16|TRBJ2-3
CASSFPPSGSTDTQYF
>TRBV27|15|TRBJ2-7
CASTRGASGSGEQYF
>TRBV27|15|TRBJ2-2
CASSLSGDVTGELFF
>TRBV6-1|16|TRBJ2-3
CASSGWTSGREDTQYF
>TRBV2|16|TRBJ2-5
CASSSIDRVGGGTQYF
>TRBV27|15|TRBJ2-1
CASSPQRVLGNEQFF
>TRBV6-5|14|TRBJ2-2
CASKHPGVDGELFF
>TRBV5-6|17|TRBJ2-1
CASTRPGTQRDYNEQFF
>TRBV11-2|11|TRBJ2-7
CASTISGEQYF
>TRBV29-1|14|TRBJ2-3
CSVRLAGLTDTQYF
>TRBV28|13|TRBJ2-3
CATLIPGADTQYF
>TRBV5-1|15|TRBJ2-5
CASSDPSGSSETQYF
>TRBV19|14|TRBJ1-1
CASSITPGHTEAFF
>TRBV28|13|TRBJ2-4
CASSSGAKNIQYF
>TRBV2|12|TRBJ2-1
CASGRGAQEQFF
>TRBV10-3|16|TRBJ2-7
CATQSRGQGGPPWEYF
>TRBV29-1|13|TRBJ1-1
CSVVAGGSPEAFF
>TRBV2|14|TRBJ1-4
CATAKVDRGEKLFF
>TRBV7-2|14|TRBJ2-1
CASSLDGASNEQFF
>TRBV7-8|15|TRBJ2-3
CASSFSGRKADTQYF
>TRBV5-1|16|TRBJ1-1
CASSLASGGVRGGAFF